This T cell receptor beta chain was recovered during a study of preoperative IRX-2 immunotherapy in early breast cancer. Method: immunoSEQ multiplex PCR; TCRdb's copy keeps in-frame clones and lacks some. The sample includes roughly 40,000 clones, approximately 80% of them seen just once. Noted treatment: preoperative locoregional IRX-2 cytokine immunotherapy. This phase Ib study tested locoregional IRX-2 cytokine immunotherapy given before surgery. The CDR3 loop spans 14 amino acids. The V end lost 4 bases, the J end lost 2 bases, and 10 bases lay between the germline ends. Germline CDR1 and CDR2: SGHRS and YFSETQ.

This sequence was found in a human donor with breast cancer. The chain joins TRBV5-1 to TRBJ2-1; TRBD1 or TRBD2 may be the D gene (5 bases each). Material: tumor tissue, obtained after IRX-2 immunotherapy. The CDR3 loop reads CASSRDQTYNEQFF. CDR3 DNA sequence: TGCGCCAGCAGCCGGGACCAGACCTACAATGAGCAGTTCTTC.